These 15 T cell receptor beta chains originate from one sample sequenced in a study of PD-1 blockade in classical Hodgkin lymphoma. TCRdb's table, derived via immunoSEQ multiplex PCR, lists solely in-frame clones and lacks some. The table has about 98,000 clones, roughly 90% seen once. Each patient experienced a relapse that followed autologous stem cell transplantation, and brentuximab vedotin exposure varied. The starting material was peripheral blood mononuclear cells (PBMCs), obtained at baseline. Receptor source: a human donor with classical Hodgkin lymphoma.

The chain uses TRBV27 and TRBJ2-1; D might be TRBD1 (6 bases). Deletions cut 4 bases from V and 0 bases from J, with 22 bases between. The CDR3 covers 19 residues. Germline V gene sequence: CDR1 MNHEY, CDR2 SMNVEV (reference sequence). The CDR3 loop is CASSSFRTESLSSYNEQFF. The CDR3 nucleotides read TGTGCCAGCAGTTCTTTTAGGACAGAAAGTTTAAGCTCCTACAATGAGCAGTTCTTC.

The sample holds a few counts of this clone. J is TRBJ2-5 and V is TRBV5-6, with D unresolved. This CDR3 region has 12 residues. Trimming shortened V by 0 bases and J by 5 bases, and 5 bases separated the two germline ends. The germline V gene has CDR1 SGHDT and CDR2 YYEEEE. The CDR3 region has the DNA TGTGCCAGCAGCTTGGGACGTGAGACCCAGTACTTC. Encoded protein: CASSLGRETQYF.

This CDR3 reads CASSRIPPGDEQYF. For the CDR3, the DNA is TGCGCCAGCAGCCGGATCCCACCGGGCGACGAGCAGTACTTC. The gene calls are TRBV5-1 and TRBJ2-7, with no clear D. The CDR3 is 14 residues long. V lost 4 bases and J 5 bases, leaving 16 bases between the germline ends. CDR1 SGHRS and CDR2 YFSETQ come from the germline V gene.

The V gene is TRBV7-9, the J gene TRBJ1-5; possible D gene TRBD1, 6 bases. Per the germline V gene, CDR1 is SEHNR and CDR2 is FQNEAQ (reference sequence). The V end was cut by 4 bases, the J end by 7 bases, with 14 bases between. CDR3 length: 14 residues. The CDR3 region is CASSSSGGGQPQHF. In DNA, the CDR3 is TGTGCCAGCAGCTCCTCGGGGGGCGGACAGCCCCAGCATTTT.

V is TRBV5-1 and J is TRBJ1-1; a weak D match, TRBD1 (6 bases). Trimming took off 4 bases at V and 4 bases at J, with 17 bases between the two ends. The V gene's germline CDR1 is SGHRS and CDR2 YFSETQ. The CDR3 runs 15 residues. The CDR3 spells CASSRDTGWSTEAFF. For the CDR3, the DNA is TGCGCCAGCAGCAGGGACACAGGGTGGAGCACTGAAGCTTTCTTT. Full variable domain (remainder filled in from reference TRBV5-1 and TRBJ1-1): KAGVTQTPRYLIKTRGQQVTLSCSPISGHRSVSWYQQTPGQGLQFLFEYFSETQRNKGNFPGRFSGRQFSNSRSEMNVSTLELGDSALYLCASSRDTGWSTEAFFGQGTRLTVV.

The chain uses TRBV19 and TRBJ2-1; no clear D gene. The germline CDR1 and CDR2 sequences are LNHDA and SQIVND (reference sequence). The V end was cut by 9 bases, the J end by 7 bases, with 10 bases between. CDR3 length: 11 residues. This chain's CDR3 is CASRLGNEQFF. In nucleotides, the CDR3 is TGTGCCAGCAGACTTGGAAATGAGCAGTTCTTC.

The chain combines TRBV6-6 with TRBJ2-7; D not resolved. This CDR3 comprises 14 residues. Trimming shortened V by 2 bases and J by 0 bases, and 8 bases separated the two germline ends. The germline V gene has CDR1 MNHNY and CDR2 SVGAGI (reference sequence). As DNA, the CDR3 is TGTGCCAGCAGTTACCGGCTAAACTCCTACGAGCAGTACTTC. It specifies CASSYRLNSYEQYF.

The CDR3 spells CASSTLVRANQHF. CDR3 coding DNA: TGTGCCAGTAGTACTTTAGTCCGGGCCAACCAGCATTTT. V gene TRBV19 combines with J gene TRBJ1-5; unclear D gene. V was clipped by 4 bases and J by 12 bases, with 16 bases between them. The germline CDR1 and CDR2 sequences are LNHDA and SQIVND (reference sequence). CDR3 length equals 13 residues.

This clone was seen a single time. The V and J genes are TRBV7-9 and TRBJ2-7; 9 positions agree with TRBD1. Germline V gene data show CDR1 as SEHNR and CDR2 as FQNEAQ (reference sequence). The CDR3 extends over 14 amino acids. V was pared by 5 bases and J by 5 bases, with 7 bases of the junction left unmatched. Written as DNA, the CDR3 is TGTGCCAGCAGCCTGGGACAGGGTTCCCACGAGCAGTACTTC. It encodes CASSLGQGSHEQYF.

The chain is built from TRBV27 and TRBJ1-2; 8 positions match TRBD1. CDR3 length: 13 residues. J was trimmed by 6 bases and V by 3 bases; bases with no gene match: 3. Germline-derived CDR1 and CDR2 are MNHEY and SMNVEV (reference sequence). CDR3 DNA sequence: TGTGCCAGCAGTTTGAGGACAGGGAATGGCTACACCTTC. It specifies CASSLRTGNGYTF.

The chain employs TRBV19 and TRBJ1-1; D not resolved. Germline V gene sequence: CDR1 LNHDA, CDR2 SQIVND (reference sequence). V lost 5 bases and J 0 bases, leaving 19 bases between the germline ends. The CDR3 has 17 residues. The CDR3 loop is CASSSPQLTLMNTEAFF. The DNA of the CDR3 is TGTGCCAGTAGTTCCCCCCAACTAACACTCATGAACACTGAAGCTTTCTTT. The variable domain in full, with the rest retrieved from reference TRBV19 and TRBJ1-1, is DGGITQSPKYLFRKEGQNVTLSCEQNLNHDAMYWYRQDPGQGLRLIYYSQIVNDFQKGDIAEGYSVSREKKESFPLTVTSAQKNPTAFYLCASSSPQLTLMNTEAFFGQGTRLTVV.

The chain carries TRBV27 and TRBJ2-3; no firm D call. This CDR3 has 14 residues. CDR1 is MNHEY and CDR2 is SMNVEV in the germline V gene (reference sequence). V lost 0 bases to trimming and J lost 4 bases, with 8 bases between them. Written as DNA, the CDR3 is TGTGCCAGCAGTTTATCAGCCCCCGCAGATACGCAGTATTTT. Protein: CASSLSAPADTQYF.

J is TRBJ2-2 and V is TRBV11-2; a possible D gene is TRBD2 (5 bases). The CDR3 is 13 residues long. CDR1 is SGHAT and CDR2 is FQNNGV in the germline V gene. V gave up 5 bases and J gave up 6 bases, with 10 bases separating them. Written as DNA, the CDR3 is TGTGCCAGCAGCACCACGGGATCCGGGGAGCTGTTTTTT. Translated, it gives CASSTTGSGELFF. Full variable domain (remainder filled in from reference TRBV11-2 and TRBJ2-2): EAGVAQSPRYKIIEKRQSVAFWCNPISGHATLYWYQQILGQGPKLLIQFQNNGVVDDSQLPKDRFSAERLKGVDSTLKIQPAKLEDSAVYLCASSTTGSGELFFGEGSRLTVL.

V usage is TRBV6-6 and J usage is TRBJ1-4; D gene uncertain. Germline V CDR1 and CDR2: MNHNY, SVGAGI (reference sequence). Trimming cost V 4 bases and J 7 bases, with 13 bases left between them. The CDR3 has 14 residues. This CDR3 is CASSFVGNPEKLFF. Written as DNA, the CDR3 is TGTGCCAGCAGTTTCGTAGGGAATCCTGAAAAACTGTTTTTT.

This clone was found once. The chain has TRBV27 and TRBJ1-1; tentatively, D is TRBD1 (5 bases). Germline V gene lookup returns CDR1 MNHEY and CDR2 SMNVEV (reference sequence). The V gene lost 5 bases and the J gene lost 0 bases, with 13 bases spanning the gap. The CDR3 totals 15 residues. The CDR3 protein is CASSQAGTMNTEAFF. CDR3 nucleotide sequence: TGTGCCAGCAGTCAGGCCGGGACCATGAACACTGAAGCTTTCTTT.